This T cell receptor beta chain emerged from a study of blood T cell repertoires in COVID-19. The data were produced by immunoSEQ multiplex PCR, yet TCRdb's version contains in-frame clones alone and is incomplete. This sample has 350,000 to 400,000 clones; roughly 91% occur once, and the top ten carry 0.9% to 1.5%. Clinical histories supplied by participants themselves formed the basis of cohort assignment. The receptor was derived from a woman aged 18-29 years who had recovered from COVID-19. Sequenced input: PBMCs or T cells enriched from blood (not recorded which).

CDR3 amino acids: CASSARLRFFTDTQYF. For the CDR3, the DNA is TGCGCCAGCAGTGCACGCCTGAGGTTTTTCACAGATACGCAGTATTTT. The chain uses TRBV10-2 and TRBJ2-3; D is undetermined. Trimming took 4 bases from V and 2 from J, leaving 16 bases between them. The CDR3 length is 16 residues. The germline V gene has CDR1 WSHSY and CDR2 SAAADI.